The 12 T cell receptor beta chains below come from one sample, sequenced in a study of CD4 T cells in relation to SARS-CoV-2 and coronaviruses (dated by TCRdb to the early 2020s). Library generation was performed with the immunoSEQ multiplex PCR assay. The table comes from immuneACCESS by way of TCRdb, which keeps in-frame sequences with V and J called. Part of the clones is missing from these tables; in studies checked, under half for an unresolved V gene and the rest for unknown reasons. Counted in this sample were about 59,000 clones; just over 85% of them appeared once. Clones ranked in the top ten supply around 1.3% of the sample. CD4+ T cells from unexposed donors were collected before the COVID-19 pandemic (2011-2018). The specimen was memory CD4+ T cells from PBMCs. The cell subset or site tag for this specimen amounts to: memory (non-naive) CD4+ T cells. All receptors come from a human donor in good health.

Comment on this clone: Different DNA sequences within this sample yield the same CDR3. The chain is built from TRBV28 and TRBJ1-2; 9 nucleotides match TRBD1. Germline CDR1 MDHEN, CDR2 SYDVKM. This CDR3 comprises 16 residues. V was pared by 3 bases and J by 4 bases, with 9 bases of the junction left unmatched. The CDR3 spells CASSFSRTGGGYGYTF. The CDR3 coding sequence is TGTGCCAGCAGTTTCTCTCGAACAGGGGGCGGCTATGGCTACACCTTC.

This clone was seen just once. The rearrangement links TRBV7-6 to TRBJ1-5; D is uncertain. V lost 1 base to trimming and J lost 1 base, with 2 bases between them. The CDR3 is 13 residues long. Germline values: CDR1 SGHVS, CDR2 FNYEAQ. The CDR3 reads CASSLDSNQPQHF. DNA for the CDR3: TGTGCCAGCAGCTTAGACAGCAATCAGCCCCAGCATTTT. The complete variable domain, with remaining parts taken from reference TRBV7-6 and TRBJ1-5, reads GAGVSQSPRYKVTKRGQDVALRCDPISGHVSLYWYRQALGQGPEFLTYFNYEAQQDKSGLPNDRFSAERPEGSISTLTIQRTEQRDSAMYRCASSLDSNQPQHFGDGTRLSIL.

This sequence joins TRBV7-3 and TRBJ2-3, with no clear D. Trimming pared 5 bases from V and 2 bases from J, leaving 11 bases between. Germline assignment: CDR1 SGHTA and CDR2 FQGTGA. The CDR3 extends over 14 amino acids. The CDR3 region is CASSLKPFTDTQYF. Here the CDR3 DNA reads TGTGCCAGCAGCCTGAAACCCTTCACAGATACGCAGTATTTT. The full variable domain, completed using reference TRBV7-3 and TRBJ2-3, is GAGVSQTPSNKVTEKGKYVELRCDPISGHTALYWYRQSLGQGPEFLIYFQGTGAADDSGLPNDRFFAVRPEGSVSTLKIQRTERGDSAVYLCASSLKPFTDTQYFGPGTRLTVL.

The V and J genes are TRBV2 and TRBJ2-5, with D possibly being TRBD1 or TRBD2 (6 bases each). The germline V and J ends were trimmed by 6 bases and 4 bases, with 18 bases remaining between them. CDR1 is SNHLY, CDR2 FYNNEI, per germline. The CDR3 has 15 amino acids. The CDR3 region has the DNA TGTGCCAGCAGCCTCCCGAGGGGGGAAGGAGAGACCCAGTACTTC. It yields the protein CASSLPRGEGETQYF.

The chain recombines TRBV5-1 with TRBJ2-7, with TRBD2 matching 8 bases. The CDR3 consists of 15 residues. V gave up 4 bases and J gave up 9 bases; unmatched junction bases: 15. Per germline, CDR1 SGHRS and CDR2 YFSETQ. The CDR3 sequence is CASSEGTSPENRQYF. The CDR3 DNA is TGCGCCAGCAGCGAAGGGACTAGTCCTGAAAACAGGCAGTACTTC. The full variable domain, rest sourced from reference TRBV5-1 and TRBJ2-7, is KAGVTQTPRYLIKTRGQQVTLSCSPISGHRSVSWYQQTPGQGLQFLFEYFSETQRNKGNFPGRFSGRQFSNSRSEMNVSTLELGDSALYLCASSEGTSPENRQYFGPGTRLTVT.

As for this clone: A read error may produce the germline difference seen at one junction end. This chain uses TRBV6-5 with TRBJ2-7; tentatively, D is TRBD2 (5 bases). Germline V gene sequence: CDR1 MNHEY, CDR2 SVGAGI. This CDR3 contains 14 residues. This CDR3 reads CASSYSISSDSPDF. The DNA of the CDR3 is TGTGCCAGCAGTTACTCGATAAGTTCGGACTCTCCGGACTTC.

The CDR3 DNA follows: TGTGCCAGCTCACCACCGTTTATAGATACGCAGTATTTT. It encodes CASSPPFIDTQYF. The V and J genes are TRBV18 and TRBJ2-3; D not certain. CDR3 size: 13 residues. V was shortened by 0 bases and J by 5 bases, with 6 bases between the two germline ends. The V gene's germline CDR1 is KGHSH and CDR2 LQKENI. Based on the CDR3 plus reference TRBV18 and TRBJ2-3, the full variable domain is NAGVMQNPRHLVRRRGQEARLRCSPMKGHSHVYWYRQLPEEGLKFMVYLQKENIIDESGMPKERFSAEFPKEGPSILRIQQVVRGDSAAYFCASSPPFIDTQYFGPGTRLTVL.

CDR3 region: CASSQELGAHEQYF. CDR3 in DNA: TGTGCCAGCAGCCAAGAACTAGGGGCGCACGAGCAGTACTTC. The V call is TRBV3-1 (or the pseudogene TRBV3-2), the J call TRBJ2-7; D could derive from TRBD1 or TRBD2 (5 bases each). This CDR3 is built from 14 residues. Between the trimmed V and J ends, which lost 0 bases and 5 bases, there was a span of 11 bases. CDR1 and CDR2 (germline): LGHDT, YNNKEL (reference sequence).

The chain is built from TRBV19 and TRBJ2-1; 11 nucleotides line up with TRBD2. In germline, CDR1 is LNHDA, CDR2 SQIVND (reference sequence). V shed 4 bases, J shed 5 bases, and the junction held 7 bases outside the gene matches. CDR3 size: 16 residues. The CDR3 DNA is TGTGCCAGTAGTAGCCTGACTAGCGGGAATGACAATGAGCAGTTCTTC. Protein: CASSSLTSGNDNEQFF.

This clone was found once. The V gene is TRBV7-9, the J gene TRBJ1-6; possible D gene TRBD1, 6 bases. Trimming cost V 4 bases and J 7 bases, with 17 bases left between them. CDR3 length: 16 residues. Germline V lookup: CDR1 SEHNR, CDR2 FQNEAQ (reference sequence). The CDR3 reads CASSYLVAGANSPLHF. CDR3 DNA sequence: TGTGCCAGCAGCTACCTCGTGGCGGGGGCGAATTCACCCCTCCACTTT.

The chain recombines TRBV18 with TRBJ1-2, with D perhaps matching TRBD1 (5 bases). This CDR3 contains 16 residues. Germline lookup yields CDR1 KGHSH and CDR2 LQKENI. V was shortened by 3 bases and J by 1 base, with 15 bases between the two germline ends. CDR3 residues: CASSPESYGGNYGYTF. CDR3 sequence (DNA): TGTGCCAGCTCACCCGAATCGTATGGGGGTAACTATGGCTACACCTTC.

V gene TRBV28 combines with J gene TRBJ1-4; possibly TRBD1 for D (6 bases). This CDR3 comprises 16 residues. V lost 4 bases and J lost 8, with 20 bases in between. Looked up from germline, CDR1 is MDHEN and CDR2 is SYDVKM. The CDR3 here is CASSSTGGPDGEKLFF. CDR3 bases: TGTGCCAGCAGTTCAACGGGGGGGCCCGACGGCGAAAAACTGTTTTTT.